This entry features one T cell receptor (beta chain) sequence. The entry originates in a study of T cell responses to AZD1222 COVID-19 vaccine. Profiled with immunoSEQ multiplex PCR; TCRdb holds only in-frame clones, not every one. Of some 190,000 clones listed, 92% are singletons. Trimming took 4 bases from V and 0 from J, leaving 13 bases between them. The germline gives CDR1 GTSNPN, CDR2 SVGIG (reference sequence). CDR3 length: 16 amino acids. The sample was peripheral blood, taken 28 days after the second AZD1222 dose. The receptor comes from an adult who received the AZD1222 COVID-19 vaccine. The V gene is TRBV30, the J gene TRBJ1-6; no reliable D call. DNA of the CDR3: TGTGCCTGGAAAATAGGACTTAGCTCCTATAATTCACCCCTCCACTTT. Its protein product is CAWKIGLSSYNSPLHF.